The 10 T cell receptor beta chains presented below share a single source sample, sequenced in a study of beta chain features in type 1 diabetes. The authors reverse transcribed all of the isolated RNA, so sequencing captured expressed TCRB transcripts. Assay: immunoSEQ multiplex PCR; the TCRdb copy retains only in-frame clones and omits some. Of 900,000 or so clones in the sample, roughly 16% were seen once. Specimen: naive CD4+ T cells from blood. Every receptor here comes from a woman younger than 35 in good health.

There are a few counts of this clone. This chain uses TRBV9 with TRBJ2-7, with D perhaps TRBD1 (6 bases). This CDR3 contains 14 residues. Germline CDR1 reads SGDLS; CDR2 reads YYNGEE. Between the trimmed V and J ends, which lost 3 bases and 3 bases, there was a span of 13 bases. The CDR3 spells CASSGTGSGYEQYF. DNA of the CDR3: TGTGCCAGCAGCGGTACAGGGTCCGGCTACGAGCAGTACTTC.

This rearrangement joins TRBV11-2 to TRBJ1-1; D remains ambiguous. The CDR3 runs to 14 residues. Trimming left V 4 bases short and J 1 base short, with 10 bases between. CDR1 is SGHAT and CDR2 is FQNNGV in the germline V gene. The CDR3 DNA sequence: TGTGCCAGCAGCTGGAGGCGAAAGAACACTGAAGCTTTCTTT. Translated: CASSWRRKNTEAFF.

This clone was seen more than once but under ten times. The chain uses TRBV18 and TRBJ2-6, with TRBD1 matching 11 bases. The V gene end was trimmed by 4 bases and the J gene end by 2 bases; junction bases not matched to a gene: 4. From germline, CDR1 is KGHSH and CDR2 LQKENI. The CDR3 has 17 amino acids. This CDR3 is CASSRQGQGAGANVLTF. DNA of the CDR3: TGTGCCAGCTCACGCCAGGGACAGGGGGCTGGGGCCAACGTCCTGACTTTC.

This clone was seen only a few times. The chain uses TRBV11-2 and TRBJ2-1, with TRBD2 identical over 10 bases. Germline V CDR1 and CDR2: SGHAT, FQNNGV. V was clipped by 7 bases and J by 8 bases; unmatched bases: 11. This CDR3 spans 15 amino acids. The CDR3 loop reads CASTPRAAGGDEQFF. CDR3 coding DNA: TGTGCCAGCACCCCCCGGGCAGCGGGAGGGGATGAGCAGTTCTTC.

This clone has more than one count but fewer than ten. This chain connects TRBV20-1 to TRBJ2-7; D is uncertain. Trimming took 3 bases from V and 5 from J, leaving 8 bases between them. The CDR3 has 11 residues. The germline gives CDR1 DFQATT, CDR2 SNEGSKA (reference sequence). CDR3: CSARSWDEQYF. The CDR3 nucleotides are TGCAGTGCTAGGTCTTGGGACGAGCAGTACTTC.

The chain couples TRBV2 to TRBJ2-1; D possibly corresponds to TRBD2 (7 bases). In germline, CDR1 is SNHLY, CDR2 FYNNEI. Between the trimmed V and J ends, which lost 8 bases and 9 bases, there was a span of 20 bases. The length of the CDR3 is 14 residues. CDR3 sequence reads: CASLGGAAGGEQFF. The CDR3 DNA follows: TGTGCCAGCTTGGGGGGGGCGGCGGGCGGTGAGCAGTTCTTC.

The genes are TRBV7-2 and TRBJ2-1; D is ambiguous. V was cut by 7 bases and J by 6 bases, with 7 bases left in between. Germline CDR1 is SGHTA and CDR2 is FQGNSA. The length of the CDR3 is 11 residues. The CDR3 region has the DNA TGTGCCAGCACCTACTTCAATGAGCAGTTCTTC. Translated: CASTYFNEQFF.

The J gene is TRBJ2-1, the V gene TRBV4-1, with 7 nucleotides matching TRBD2. Trimming at V came to 1 base and at J to 9 bases, leaving 12 bases not matched to a gene. This CDR3 has 16 amino acids. Germline assignment: CDR1 MGHRA and CDR2 YSYEKL. CDR3 sequence: CASSQARSGGRGEQFF. In DNA form, the CDR3 reads TGCGCCAGCAGCCAAGCACGGTCGGGAGGTCGGGGTGAGCAGTTCTTC.

The rearrangement uses TRBV13 and TRBJ2-1, with 9 bases matching TRBD2. Germline V gene data show CDR1 as PRHDT and CDR2 as FYEKMQ (reference sequence). The junction had 17 bases not matched to a gene; V was cut back by 4 bases and J by 1 base. This CDR3 region has 20 residues. This CDR3 reads CASSSTGWGTSFSSYNEQFF. The CDR3 DNA reads as TGTGCCAGCAGCTCGACAGGGTGGGGGACTAGCTTTTCATCCTACAATGAGCAGTTCTTC.

The chain carries TRBV5-1 and TRBJ2-3, with D tentatively TRBD2 (6 bases). The V end lost 4 bases, the J end lost 5 bases, and 14 bases lay between the germline ends. This CDR3 has 14 residues. Germline V gives CDR1 SGHRS, CDR2 YFSETQ. The CDR3: CASSPRRAGDTQYF. CDR3 bases: TGCGCCAGCAGCCCCCGGAGGGCGGGAGATACGCAGTATTTT.